The 2 T cell receptor beta chains given below trace back to one sample, sequenced in a study of shared clonotypes between healthy human individuals. Sequenced by immunoSEQ multiplex PCR; TCRdb stores in-frame clones only, minus some. This sample yields about 1.4 million clones, of which over 95% are seen a single time; approximately 1% belongs to the top ten. The sample comprised naive CD4+ T cells sorted from blood. Subset of the sample: CD45RA+ positively selected. These receptors came from a man aged 25-45 years in good health.

This rearrangement joins TRBV25-1 to TRBJ2-1, with D possibly matching TRBD2 (5 bases). The CDR3 spans 16 residues. Between the trimmed V and J ends, which lost 1 base and 4 bases, there was a span of 14 bases. Germline V CDR1 and CDR2: MGHDK, SYGVNS. CDR3 in amino acids: CASSELDSRGYNEQFF. In DNA, the CDR3 is TGTGCCAGCAGTGAATTGGACTCTCGGGGATACAATGAGCAGTTCTTC. The full variable domain, rest sourced from reference TRBV25-1 and TRBJ2-1, is EADIYQTPRYLVIGTGKKITLECSQTMGHDKMYWYQQDPGMELHLIHYSYGVNSTEKGDLSSESTVSRIRTEHFPLTLESARPSHTSQYLCASSELDSRGYNEQFFGPGTRLTVL.

The chain links TRBV6-5 to TRBJ1-4; a possible D gene is TRBD1 (6 bases). The CDR3 covers 14 residues. Germline V gene data show CDR1 as MNHEY and CDR2 as SVGAGI. V was trimmed by 6 bases and J by 7 bases, leaving 15 bases between them. CDR3 nucleotides: TGTGCCAGCAGCAATTCTGGGGGGGCTGAAAAACTGTTTTTT. Its translation: CASSNSGGAEKLFF.